A single sample gave rise to the 20 T cell receptor beta chains below, sequenced in a study of blood T cell repertoires in COVID-19. Produced via immunoSEQ multiplex PCR; TCRdb's table is partial and in-frame only. The profile shows a few hundred thousand clones, approximately 86% of them singletons. What was sequenced was PBMCs or T cells enriched from blood (not recorded which). Receptors originate from a woman between 40 and 50 years old with acute COVID-19.

The chain is built from TRBV27 and TRBJ1-6; D remains ambiguous. The CDR3 spans 15 residues. V shed 4 bases and J shed 8 bases, with 15 bases lying between them. The germline gives CDR1 MNHEY, CDR2 SMNVEV (reference sequence). CDR3 sequence reads: CASSSLSERDSPLHF. The CDR3 DNA reads TGTGCCAGCAGTTCCCTGTCCGAACGGGATTCACCCCTCCACTTT.

The sample holds a few counts of this clone. V and J are TRBV28 and TRBJ2-7; a weak D match, TRBD2 (6 bases). The V gene lost 5 bases and the J gene lost 5 bases, with 22 bases spanning the gap. Germline V gene sequence: CDR1 MDHEN, CDR2 SYDVKM. The CDR3 runs to 16 residues. CDR3 sequence: CASSAPRGGAMDEQYF. The CDR3 DNA reads as TGTGCCAGCAGTGCCCCCCGGGGAGGCGCTATGGACGAGCAGTACTTC. Looking up the rest from reference TRBV28 and TRBJ2-7 gives the full variable domain: DVKVTQSSRYLVKRTGEKVFLECVQDMDHENMFWYRQDPGLGLRLIYFSYDVKMKEKGDIPEGYSVSREKKERFSLILESASTNQTSMYLCASSAPRGGAMDEQYFGPGTRLTVT.

The chain links TRBV28 to TRBJ2-7, with 12 bases aligning to TRBD2. V lost 4 bases and J lost 4; bases outside the gene matches: 8. CDR3 size: 16 residues. Per germline, CDR1 MDHEN and CDR2 SYDVKM. CDR3 DNA sequence: TGTGCCAGCAGTTCACCGACTAGCGGGAGTAAGTACGAGCAGTACTTC. Protein product: CASSSPTSGSKYEQYF.

This chain joins TRBV7-8 and TRBJ2-7; 7 bases are shared with TRBD2. V lost 1 base, J lost 3 bases, and 6 bases stayed unmatched. In germline, CDR1 is SGHVS, CDR2 FQNEAQ. This CDR3 region has 15 residues. This CDR3 is CASSLVGGSGYEQYF. CDR3 bases: TGTGCCAGCAGCTTAGTGGGCGGGAGTGGCTACGAGCAGTACTTC.

The V call is TRBV7-7, the J call TRBJ2-3; 11 nucleotides line up with TRBD1. Germline V gene sequence: CDR1 SSHAT, CDR2 FNYEAQ (reference sequence). This CDR3 contains 15 residues. J gave up 3 bases and V 4 bases, and 3 bases lay outside the gene matches. The CDR3 sequence is CASSSGTGGTDTQYF. DNA for the CDR3: TGTGCCAGCAGCTCCGGGACAGGGGGAACAGATACGCAGTATTTT.

This rearrangement joins TRBV27 to TRBJ2-1; no firm D call. Germline V gene data show CDR1 as MNHEY and CDR2 as SMNVEV (reference sequence). This CDR3 comprises 14 residues. V was cut by 2 bases and J by 1 base, with 6 bases left in between. CDR3 loop: CASSLQTSYNEQFF. The CDR3 region has the DNA TGTGCCAGCAGTTTACAAACTTCCTACAATGAGCAGTTCTTC.

The genes are TRBV3-1 (or the pseudogene TRBV3-2) and TRBJ2-1; 14 bases map to TRBD2. Germline V CDR1 and CDR2: LGHDT, YNNKEL (reference sequence). The CDR3 has 14 residues. The J segment lost 12 bases and the V segment lost 4 bases, leaving 5 bases of the junction unmatched. CDR3 loop: CASSRGLAGDVQFF. The CDR3 bases are TGTGCCAGCAGCCGGGGACTAGCGGGAGATGTGCAGTTCTTC.

The rearrangement links TRBV11-3 to TRBJ1-3; possibly TRBD1 for D (6 bases). V was clipped by 3 bases and J by 0 bases, with 12 bases between them. Germline V gives CDR1 SGHNT, CDR2 YENEEA. The CDR3 runs 16 residues. The CDR3 nucleotides are TGTGCCAGCAGCTTTCAGGGGTCTCTCTCTGGAAACACCATATATTTT. Its protein product is CASSFQGSLSGNTIYF.

The chain is built from TRBV4-3 and TRBJ2-1, with D possibly being TRBD2 (6 bases). The CDR3 is 17 residues long. V was trimmed by 3 bases and J by 6 bases, leaving 21 bases between them. Germline CDR1 and CDR2: LGHNA and YSLEER. CDR3 amino acids: CASSHVGGRTSFNEQFF. The CDR3 DNA reads TGCGCCAGCAGCCATGTGGGTGGGAGGACTTCATTCAATGAGCAGTTCTTC.

In this sample, this clone turned up once. The chain links TRBV12-3 or TRBV12-4 to TRBJ2-1; D remains unclear. V was pared by 5 bases and J by 4 bases, with 9 bases between. This CDR3 region has 13 residues. The CDR3 here is CASSPLRYNEQFF. The CDR3 DNA follows: TGTGCCAGCAGTCCCCTTCGGTACAATGAGCAGTTCTTC.

The chain recombines TRBV7-3 with TRBJ1-1; unclear D gene. CDR1 and CDR2 (germline): SGHTA, FQGTGA. The CDR3 extends over 14 amino acids. V was cut by 2 bases and J by 1 base, with 8 bases left in between. The CDR3, as DNA: TGTGCCAGCAGCTTATTCGGGGAGAACACTGAAGCTTTCTTT. It is translated as CASSLFGENTEAFF.

V gene TRBV28 combines with J gene TRBJ2-6; weak D call: TRBD2 (6 bases). This CDR3 region has 17 residues. V dropped 5 bases and J dropped 2 bases, with 16 bases sitting between them. The germline gives CDR1 MDHEN, CDR2 SYDVKM. The CDR3 protein is CASSILALNPGANVLTF. In nucleotides, the CDR3 is TGTGCCAGCAGTATACTAGCCCTAAACCCTGGGGCCAACGTCCTGACTTTC.

Only one count was recorded for this clone. J is TRBJ2-1 and V is TRBV4-2; perhaps TRBD2 as D (5 bases). The germline V gene encodes CDR1 LGHNA and CDR2 YNFKEQ. The CDR3 sequence is 16 residues long. The germline V and J ends were trimmed by 1 base and 8 bases, with 18 bases remaining between them. Written as DNA, the CDR3 is TGTGCCAGCAGCCAAGCTGGTCTAGCCGCTGTGGATGAGCAGTTCTTC. Translated, it gives CASSQAGLAAVDEQFF.

V is TRBV19 and J is TRBJ1-1; the match to TRBD1 covers 9 bases. CDR1 LNHDA and CDR2 SQIVND come from the germline V gene (reference sequence). V shed 7 bases, J shed 3 bases, and the junction held 3 bases outside the gene matches. CDR3 length equals 13 residues. CDR3 in amino acids: CASNRGQDTEAFF. The CDR3, as DNA: TGTGCCAGTAACAGGGGGCAAGACACTGAAGCTTTCTTT.

The chain joins TRBV18 to TRBJ1-1; a weak D match, TRBD1 (6 bases). V lost 0 bases and J lost 1, with 6 bases in between. The CDR3 covers 14 residues. Germline V CDR1 and CDR2: KGHSH, LQKENI. CDR3: CASSPPGQNTEAFF. CDR3 coding DNA: TGTGCCAGCTCACCACCGGGACAGAACACTGAAGCTTTCTTT.

V gene TRBV24-1 combines with J gene TRBJ2-7; 7 nucleotides match TRBD2. CDR1 is KGHDR and CDR2 is SFDVKD in the germline V gene. The CDR3 sequence is 17 residues long. Unmatched junction bases numbered 16, after V lost 7 bases and J lost 2 bases. The DNA for the CDR3 is TGTGCCACCAGCCACGCCGTGTCGGCTAGCGGACCCTACGAGCAGTACTTC. Its protein product is CATSHAVSASGPYEQYF.

The rearrangement links TRBV24-1 to TRBJ2-2, with 7 bases fitting TRBD2. Per the germline V gene, CDR1 is KGHDR and CDR2 is SFDVKD. V shed 0 bases and J 1 base; nucleotides not matched to a gene: 1. This CDR3 contains 16 residues. CDR3 in DNA: TGTGCCACCAGTGATTTGCCTAGCGGGAACACCGGGGAGCTGTTTTTT. It is translated as CATSDLPSGNTGELFF.

The genes are TRBV7-8 and TRBJ1-2; 7 nucleotides line up with TRBD1. V trimming: 5 bases; J trimming: 8 bases; junction bases outside the gene matches: 8. CDR1 and CDR2 (germline): SGHVS, FQNEAQ. The CDR3 runs to 13 residues. The CDR3: CASSTRDRRGYTF. The CDR3, as DNA: TGTGCCAGCAGCACCCGGGACAGACGCGGCTACACCTTC. Full variable domain (rest looked up from reference TRBV7-8 and TRBJ1-2): GAGVSQSPRYKVAKRGQDVALRCDPISGHVSLFWYQQALGQGPEFLTYFQNEAQLDKSGLPSDRFFAERPEGSVSTLKIQRTQQEDSAVYLCASSTRDRRGYTFGSGTRLTVV.

V is TRBV2 and J is TRBJ1-6; no clear D gene. The CDR3 is made up of 14 amino acids. With 3 bases removed from V and 8 bases from J, the gap between germline ends came to 11 bases. The V gene's germline CDR1 is SNHLY and CDR2 FYNNEI. The CDR3 region has the DNA TGTGCCAGCAGTGATTGGGCGCGGGATTCACCCCTCCACTTT. Protein sequence: CASSDWARDSPLHF.

This clone has just one count. CDR3 DNA: TGTGCCAGCAGTTTACGGGGATCCTACAATGAGCAGTTCTTC. It specifies CASSLRGSYNEQFF. The genes are TRBV28 and TRBJ2-1; D is perhaps TRBD2 (5 bases). The V gene lost 2 bases and the J gene lost 1 base, with 6 bases spanning the gap. Germline assignment: CDR1 MDHEN and CDR2 SYDVKM. This CDR3 region has 14 residues.